This T cell receptor beta chain comes out of a study of blood T cell repertoires in COVID-19. CDR1 and CDR2 from the germline V gene are MGHDK and SYGVNS. Losses at the gene ends were 3 bases for V and 6 bases for J; bases not matched to a gene: 5. The CDR3 sequence is 15 residues long. Sequencing was performed with immunoSEQ multiplex PCR; in TCRdb, only in-frame clones are kept and a portion is missing. The sample consists of 270,000 or so clones, 84% of them appearing once. Source material: PBMCs or T cells enriched from blood (not recorded which). The origin of this receptor is a man aged 50-59 years who had recovered from COVID-19. The V call is TRBV25-1, the J call TRBJ1-6; 7 positions agree with TRBD1. In nucleotides, the CDR3 is TGTGCCAGCAGTGAGCGACAGGGCGGTAATTCACCCCTCCACTTT. Amino acid sequence: CASSERQGGNSPLHF.